A single sample is the source of the 14 T cell receptor beta chains below, sequenced in a study of radiation and T cells in renal cell carcinoma. This table comes from immunoSEQ multiplex PCR, and its TCRdb copy is limited to in-frame clones, with some not included. This sample has about 150,000 clones, with about 88% found just once. The time point was: blood 4 weeks post-SBRT, at nephrectomy. Sample treatment: 15 Gy SBRT to primary tumor, nephrectomy 4 weeks later. The sequences come from blood, collected from a patient whose treatment included radiotherapy and nephrectomy. These receptors all come from a woman between 50 and 59 years old with renal cell carcinoma.

The gene calls are TRBV28 and TRBJ1-2; tentative D call: TRBD1 (5 bases). Trimming cost V 4 bases and J 5 bases, with 14 bases left between them. Germline CDR1 reads MDHEN; CDR2 reads SYDVKM. This CDR3 region has 14 residues. The CDR3 is CASSSMLEGYGYTF. In DNA form, the CDR3 reads TGTGCCAGCAGTTCCATGCTTGAGGGGTATGGCTACACCTTC.

This clone was seen just once. The chain links TRBV15 to TRBJ1-1; 7 bases fit TRBD1. CDR3 size: 15 residues. In germline, CDR1 is LNHNV, CDR2 YYDKDF (reference sequence). Trimming took 7 bases from V and 5 from J; bases not matched to a gene: 13. This CDR3 is CATTVTRQGGTEAFF. DNA of the CDR3: TGTGCCACCACCGTTACACGACAGGGAGGGACTGAAGCTTTCTTT.

The V and J genes are TRBV5-1 and TRBJ2-7, with D tentatively TRBD1 or TRBD2 (5 bases each). Germline CDR1 and CDR2: SGHRS and YFSETQ. The CDR3 consists of 13 residues. V was clipped by 4 bases and J by 6 bases, with 14 bases between them. CDR3 sequence reads: CASSVQGDSEQYF. DNA for the CDR3: TGCGCCAGCAGCGTTCAGGGAGACTCCGAGCAGTACTTC.

V and J are TRBV29-1 and TRBJ2-2; 9 nucleotides line up with TRBD2. Germline V gene sequence: CDR1 SQVTM, CDR2 ANQGSEA. CDR3 size: 16 residues. Trimming took 0 bases from V and 1 from J; bases not matched to a gene: 3. The CDR3 is CSVEDQAGGNTGELFF. In DNA, the CDR3 is TGCAGCGTTGAAGATCAAGCGGGAGGGAACACCGGGGAGCTGTTTTTT.

This sequence joins TRBV23-1 and TRBJ1-2; D is uncertain. TRBV23-1 is an ORF; its function is uncertain. The V end was cut by 11 bases, the J end by 8 bases, with 15 bases between. This CDR3 region has 11 residues. The CDR3 nucleotides are TGCGCCTTCGCCGGGTTACGGGGCTACACCTTC. It codes for CAFAGLRGYTF.

There are a few counts of this clone. The chain is built from TRBV7-9 and TRBJ1-4, with D unresolved. This CDR3 is 15 amino acids long. Trimming removed 1 base at V and 5 bases at J, with 11 bases between. The germline V gene encodes CDR1 SEHNR and CDR2 FQNEAQ (reference sequence). The CDR3 spells CASSLDGVGNEKLFF. CDR3 sequence (DNA): TGTGCCAGCAGCTTAGATGGAGTCGGAAATGAAAAACTGTTTTTT.

The V call is TRBV7-6, the J call TRBJ2-2; D is uncertain. V gave up 2 bases and J gave up 2 bases, with 9 bases separating them. CDR1 SGHVS and CDR2 FNYEAQ come from the germline V gene. CDR3 length: 15 residues. The CDR3 loop reads CASSLSATNTGELFF. CDR3 DNA: TGTGCCAGCAGCTTATCTGCAACAAACACCGGGGAGCTGTTTTTT. The whole variable domain, filled in from reference TRBV7-6 and TRBJ2-2, reads GAGVSQSPRYKVTKRGQDVALRCDPISGHVSLYWYRQALGQGPEFLTYFNYEAQQDKSGLPNDRFSAERPEGSISTLTIQRTEQRDSAMYRCASSLSATNTGELFFGEGSRLTVL.

J is TRBJ2-5 and V is TRBV4-3; D could derive from TRBD1 or TRBD2 (5 bases each). Germline lookup yields CDR1 LGHNA and CDR2 YSLEER. Trimming took off 2 bases at V and 2 bases at J, with 12 bases between the two ends. The CDR3 spans 15 residues. This CDR3 reads CASSQRPGPQETQYF. The CDR3 DNA reads as TGCGCCAGCAGCCAACGACCGGGACCACAAGAGACCCAGTACTTC.

The V and J genes are TRBV30 and TRBJ2-5; 8 positions agree with TRBD2. CDR1 is GTSNPN, CDR2 SVGIG, per germline (reference sequence). The CDR3 loop spans 12 amino acids. V shed 5 bases and J 5 bases; nucleotides not matched to a gene: 4. The chain's CDR3 is CAWRGGWETQYF. CDR3 nucleotide sequence: TGTGCCTGGCGGGGGGGCTGGGAGACCCAGTACTTC.

The chain has TRBV19 and TRBJ2-1, with 10 bases aligning to TRBD2. J was trimmed by 8 bases and V by 5 bases; bases with no gene match: 9. Per germline, CDR1 LNHDA and CDR2 SQIVND (reference sequence). The CDR3 totals 15 residues. CDR3 coding DNA: TGTGCCAGTAGTCCGCTAGCGGGAGTTGCGGATGAGCAGTTCTTC. Its translation is CASSPLAGVADEQFF.

The chain has TRBV7-2 and TRBJ2-5, with 10 positions matching TRBD2. Trimming removed 1 base from V and 4 bases from J; junction bases left unmatched: 6. Germline V gives CDR1 SGHTA, CDR2 FQGNSA. This CDR3 region has 16 residues. DNA for the CDR3: TGTGCCAGCAGCTTAGTTGCTAGCGGGAGAGGAGAGACCCAGTACTTC. Translated: CASSLVASGRGETQYF.

The V gene is TRBV6-1, the J gene TRBJ2-7, with 7 nucleotides matching TRBD1. Germline trimming cut 4 bases from V and 3 bases from J; bases unmatched to any gene: 3. CDR3 length equals 13 residues. The V gene's germline CDR1 is MNHNS and CDR2 SASEGT. The CDR3, as DNA: TGTGCCAGCAGTGGAGGGACAGACTACGAGCAGTACTTC. Translating gives CASSGGTDYEQYF.

The chain links TRBV9 to TRBJ1-5; no clear D gene. V lost 0 bases and J 7 bases, leaving 14 bases between the germline ends. This CDR3 region has 15 residues. The germline V gene encodes CDR1 SGDLS and CDR2 YYNGEE. In nucleotides, the CDR3 is TGTGCCAGCAGCGTAGGGTGGAGGGAAGGCCAGCCCCAGCATTTT. This codes for CASSVGWREGQPQHF. Full variable domain (outside the CDR3, taken from reference TRBV9 and TRBJ1-5): DSGVTQTPKHLITATGQRVTLRCSPRSGDLSVYWYQQSLDQGLQFLIQYYNGEERAKGNILERFSAQQFPDLHSELNLSSLELGDSALYFCASSVGWREGQPQHFGDGTRLSIL.

V is TRBV5-1 and J is TRBJ1-3; tentative D call: TRBD1 (5 bases). Per germline, CDR1 SGHRS and CDR2 YFSETQ. Trimming cost V 3 bases and J 3 bases, with 7 bases left between them. CDR3 length equals 13 residues. The DNA for the CDR3 is TGCGCCAGCAGCTCGCAGGGTGGAAACACCATATATTTT. Amino acids: CASSSQGGNTIYF.